Below, one T cell receptor (beta chain) is given with its context. The junction departs from the called germline gene at one end, perhaps through a read error. This entry comes from a study of blood T cells in healthy people across ages. The overall study: Capture via template switching afforded approximately one barcoded beta molecule per two T cells.

Then a second PCR, running roughly 6 to 12 cycles, was carried out with a sample-barcoded 5' primer and a J-beta primer mix. TCRdb fed the 5' RACE reads into MiXCR, producing one record per CDR3 protein. Here the sample spans 800,000 to 950,000 distinct CDR3 sequences, about 29% being singletons. Germline lookup yields CDR1 SGHRS and CDR2 YFSETQ. The CDR3 covers 13 residues. This sample was shared with a second study, whose subject was T cells of mothers and their children. That study adds: The sample comes from nine or ten healthy Caucasian donors: mothers and children.

The sample comprised blood. The clonotype originates from a woman in her thirties or forties in good health. This chain connects TRBV5-1 to TRBJ1-1, with D hard to call. The CDR3 is CTSSRDAPTEAFF. The CDR3 DNA reads as TGCACCAGCAGCCGTGACGCCCCCACTGAAGCTTTCTTT.